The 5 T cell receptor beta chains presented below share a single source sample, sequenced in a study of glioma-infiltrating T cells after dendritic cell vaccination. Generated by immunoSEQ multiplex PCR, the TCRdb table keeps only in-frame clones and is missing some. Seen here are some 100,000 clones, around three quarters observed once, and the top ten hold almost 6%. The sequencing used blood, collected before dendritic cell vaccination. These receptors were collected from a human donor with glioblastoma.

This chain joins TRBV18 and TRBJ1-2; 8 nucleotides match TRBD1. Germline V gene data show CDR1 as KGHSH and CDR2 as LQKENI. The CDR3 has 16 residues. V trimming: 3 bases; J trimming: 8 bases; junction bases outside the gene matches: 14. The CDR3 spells CASSPFGPGQGNGYTF. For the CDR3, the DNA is TGTGCCAGCTCACCGTTTGGGCCCGGACAGGGTAACGGCTACACCTTC.

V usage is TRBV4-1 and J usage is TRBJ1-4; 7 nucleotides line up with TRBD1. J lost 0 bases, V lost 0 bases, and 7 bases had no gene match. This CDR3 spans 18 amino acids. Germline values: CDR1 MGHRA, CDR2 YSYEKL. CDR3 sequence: CASSQDSGQVATNEKLFF. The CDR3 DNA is TGCGCCAGCAGCCAAGATTCCGGACAGGTTGCAACTAATGAAAAACTGTTTTTT.

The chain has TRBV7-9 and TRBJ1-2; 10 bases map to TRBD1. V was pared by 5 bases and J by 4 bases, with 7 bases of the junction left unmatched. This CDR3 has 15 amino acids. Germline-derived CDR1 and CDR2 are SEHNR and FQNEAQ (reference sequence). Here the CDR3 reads CASSPGTGALYGYTF. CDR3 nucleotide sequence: TGTGCCAGCAGCCCAGGGACAGGGGCCCTCTATGGCTACACCTTC.

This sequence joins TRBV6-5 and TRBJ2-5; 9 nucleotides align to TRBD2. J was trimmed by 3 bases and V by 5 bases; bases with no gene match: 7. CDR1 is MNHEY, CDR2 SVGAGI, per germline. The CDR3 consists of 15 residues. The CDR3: CASSSSGGAKETQYF. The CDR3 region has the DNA TGTGCCAGCAGTAGTAGCGGGGGTGCCAAAGAGACCCAGTACTTC.

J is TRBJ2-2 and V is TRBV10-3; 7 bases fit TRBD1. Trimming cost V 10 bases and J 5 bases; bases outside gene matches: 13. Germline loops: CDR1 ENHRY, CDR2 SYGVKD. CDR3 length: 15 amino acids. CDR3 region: CATLDRMKGTGELFF. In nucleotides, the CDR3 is TGTGCCACTCTGGACAGGATGAAGGGTACCGGGGAGCTGTTTTTT.